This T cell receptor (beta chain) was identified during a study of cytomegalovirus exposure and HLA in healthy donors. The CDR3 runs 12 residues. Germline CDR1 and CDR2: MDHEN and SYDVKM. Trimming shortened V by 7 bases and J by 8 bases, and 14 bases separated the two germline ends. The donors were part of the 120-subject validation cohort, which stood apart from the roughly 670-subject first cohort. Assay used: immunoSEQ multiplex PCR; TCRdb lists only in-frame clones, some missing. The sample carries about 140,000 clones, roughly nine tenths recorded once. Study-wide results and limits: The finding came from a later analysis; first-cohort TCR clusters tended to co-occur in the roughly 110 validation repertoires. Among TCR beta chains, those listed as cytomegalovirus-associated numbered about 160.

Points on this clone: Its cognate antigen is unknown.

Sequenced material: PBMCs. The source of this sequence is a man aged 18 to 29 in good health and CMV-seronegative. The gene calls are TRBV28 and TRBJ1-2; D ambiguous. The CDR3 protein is CASTLVPGGYTF. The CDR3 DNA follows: TGTGCCAGCACCCTCGTCCCCGGGGGCTACACCTTC.